The 5 T cell receptor beta chains given below trace back to one sample, sequenced in a study of blood T cell repertoires in COVID-19. Data came from immunoSEQ multiplex PCR; TCRdb stores just in-frame clones and leaves some out. Here the sample spans 450,000 or so clones, around 91% being singletons. The sample was PBMCs or T cells enriched from blood (not recorded which). Receptors originate from a young man who had recovered from COVID-19.

The chain links TRBV15 to TRBJ1-5; 12 bases agree with TRBD1. The CDR3 is made up of 18 amino acids. The germline V gene has CDR1 LNHNV and CDR2 YYDKDF (reference sequence). V lost 0 bases to trimming and J lost 5 bases; unmatched junction nucleotides: 8. CDR3 DNA: TGTGCCACCAGCAGAGATGGGTTCGGGACAGGGGGCGATCAGCCCCAGCATTTT. This encodes CATSRDGFGTGGDQPQHF.

V usage is TRBV5-6 and J usage is TRBJ2-2; the D is unclear. Between the trimmed V and J ends, which lost 2 bases and 4 bases, there was a span of 9 bases. The CDR3 is 14 amino acids. The V gene's germline CDR1 is SGHDT and CDR2 YYEEEE. The DNA for the CDR3 is TGTGCCAGCAGCTTAATCGTTAGCACCGGGGAGCTGTTTTTT. This gives the protein CASSLIVSTGELFF. Full variable domain (outside the CDR3, taken from reference TRBV5-6 and TRBJ2-2): DAGVTQSPTHLIKTRGQQVTLRCSPKSGHDTVSWYQQALGQGPQFIFQYYEEEERQRGNFPDRFSGHQFPNYSSELNVNALLLGDSALYLCASSLIVSTGELFFGEGSRLTVL.

The chain joins TRBV9 to TRBJ1-4; no clear D gene. The germline V and J ends were trimmed by 0 bases and 0 bases, with 6 bases remaining between them. CDR1 and CDR2 (germline): SGDLS, YYNGEE. CDR3 length: 15 residues. The CDR3 DNA is TGTGCCAGCAGCGTAGTGGGCGCAACTAATGAAAAACTGTTTTTT. Translated: CASSVVGATNEKLFF.

This clone was seen only once. J is TRBJ1-1 and V is TRBV28; D possibly corresponds to TRBD1 (5 bases). This CDR3 is built from 15 residues. Germline V gene sequence: CDR1 MDHEN, CDR2 SYDVKM. V lost 1 base to trimming and J lost 7 bases, with 16 bases between them. The CDR3 DNA reads TGTGCCAGCAGTTTATTAGGTCTGGGGCAGTTTGAAGCTTTCTTT. Translation gives CASSLLGLGQFEAFF.

The J gene is TRBJ2-5, the V gene TRBV10-1; 7 positions agree with TRBD1. The V gene end was trimmed by 3 bases and the J gene end by 4 bases; junction bases not matched to a gene: 8. The germline gives CDR1 WNHNN, CDR2 SYGVQD (reference sequence). CDR3 length: 15 amino acids. The CDR3 loop is CASSDGQVMGETQYF. DNA of the CDR3: TGCGCCAGCAGTGACGGACAGGTGATGGGAGAGACCCAGTACTTC.